This paragraph reports one T cell receptor beta chain. The sample comes from a study of blood T cell repertoires in COVID-19. Study in general: PBMCs, B-cell-depleted T cells, or T cells were the source of the cDNA or gDNA that made up the material.

V lost 4 bases to trimming and J lost 6 bases, with 19 bases between them. Germline V gene data show CDR1 as SGHRS and CDR2 as YFSETQ. The CDR3 consists of 15 residues. This table comes from immunoSEQ multiplex PCR, and its TCRdb copy is limited to in-frame clones, with some not included. This sample has approximately 210,000 clones; approximately 80% occur once, and the top ten carry more than 3%. The chain recombines TRBV5-1 with TRBJ1-1; D might be TRBD1 (5 bases). The sample was PBMCs or T cells enriched from blood (not recorded which). This receptor was identified in a woman aged 60-75 years who had recovered from COVID-19. CDR3 in amino acids: CASSPGGGAFAEAFF. CDR3 in DNA: TGCGCCAGCAGCCCGGGGGGAGGGGCTTTCGCTGAAGCTTTCTTT.